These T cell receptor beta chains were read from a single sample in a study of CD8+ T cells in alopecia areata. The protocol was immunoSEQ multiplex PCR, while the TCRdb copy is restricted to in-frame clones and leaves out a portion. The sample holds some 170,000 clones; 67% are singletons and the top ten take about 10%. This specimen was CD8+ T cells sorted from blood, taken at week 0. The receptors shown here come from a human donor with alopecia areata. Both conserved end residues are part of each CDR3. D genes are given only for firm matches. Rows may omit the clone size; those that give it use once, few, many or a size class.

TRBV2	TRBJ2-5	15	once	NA	CAGRRVYKGQETQYF	TGTGCCGGTCGCAGGGTCTACAAGGGCCAAGAGACCCAGTACTTC
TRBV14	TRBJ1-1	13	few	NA	CASSQIRYQNAFF	TGTGCCAGCAGCCAAATCCGGTATCAGAACGCTTTCTTT
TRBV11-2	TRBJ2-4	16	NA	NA	CASSSTGILAKNIQYF	TGTGCCAGCAGCTCTACAGGGATTCTAGCCAAAAACATTCAGTACTTC
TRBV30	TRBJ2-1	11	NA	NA	CAWTGYNEQFF	TGTGCCTGGACAGGATACAATGAGCAGTTCTTC
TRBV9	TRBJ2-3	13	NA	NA	CASSTSGADTQYF	TGTGCCAGCAGCACCTCGGGGGCAGATACGCAGTATTTT
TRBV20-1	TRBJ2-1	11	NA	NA	CSARLYNEQFF	TGCAGTGCTAGACTCTACAATGAGCAGTTCTTC
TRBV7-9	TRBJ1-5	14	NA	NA	CASSGEALGQPQHF	TGTGCCAGCTCGGGCGAGGCCCTGGGTCAGCCCCAGCATTTT
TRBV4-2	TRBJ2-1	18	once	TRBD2	CASSPLGKLAGDLNEQFF	TGTGCCAGCAGCCCCCTGGGCAAACTAGCGGGGGACCTCAATGAGCAGTTCTTC
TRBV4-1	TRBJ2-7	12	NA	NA	CASSQSGTEQYF	TGCGCCAGCAGCCAATCGGGTACCGAGCAGTACTTC
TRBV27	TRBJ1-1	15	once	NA	CASSLRAFPYEEAFF	TGTGCCAGCAGTTTAAGAGCATTCCCCTATGAAGAAGCTTTCTTT
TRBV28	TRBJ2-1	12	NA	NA	CASRHKNNEQFF	TGTGCCAGCAGACATAAAAACAATGAGCAGTTCTTC
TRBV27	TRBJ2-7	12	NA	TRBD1	CASRTGNYEQYF	TGTGCCAGCCGGACAGGGAACTACGAGCAGTACTTC
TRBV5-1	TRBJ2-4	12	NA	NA	CASRGPQNIQYF	TGCGCCAGCAGAGGACCGCAAAACATTCAGTACTTC
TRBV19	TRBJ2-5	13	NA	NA	CASNIQGGETQYF	TGTGCCAGTAACATACAGGGAGGAGAGACCCAGTACTTC
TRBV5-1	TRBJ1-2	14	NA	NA	CASAVDGTGGGYTF	TGCGCCAGTGCCGTAGACGGGACGGGGGGCGGCTACACCTTC
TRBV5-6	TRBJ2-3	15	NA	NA	CASSFGTASTDTQYF	TGTGCCAGCAGCTTTGGGACTGCGAGCACAGATACGCAGTATTTT
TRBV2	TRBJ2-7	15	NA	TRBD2	CASSEMGLAGDEQYF	TGTGCCAGCAGTGAAATGGGTCTAGCGGGGGACGAGCAGTACTTC
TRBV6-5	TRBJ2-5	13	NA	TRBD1	CASSWTGQETQYF	TGTGCCAGCAGTTGGACAGGGCAAGAGACCCAGTACTTC
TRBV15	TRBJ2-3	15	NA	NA	CATSAEGKSPDTQYF	TGTGCCACCAGCGCAGAGGGGAAAAGCCCAGATACGCAGTATTTT
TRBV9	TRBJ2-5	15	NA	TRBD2	CASSASGATQETQYF	TGTGCCAGCAGCGCTAGCGGGGCCACACAAGAGACCCAGTACTTC
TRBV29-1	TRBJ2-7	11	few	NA	CSVVRNYEQYF	TGCAGCGTTGTCCGGAACTACGAGCAGTACTTC
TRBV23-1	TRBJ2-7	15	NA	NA	CASRPVDYVYYEQYF	TGCGCCAGCAGACCGGTCGACTATGTTTACTACGAGCAGTACTTC
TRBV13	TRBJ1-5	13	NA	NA	CASSVGGNQPQHF	TGTGCCAGCAGCGTGGGGGGCAATCAGCCCCAGCATTTT